This T cell receptor (beta chain) appears in the sequencing data of a study of shared clonotypes between healthy human individuals. The data were produced by immunoSEQ multiplex PCR, yet TCRdb's version contains in-frame clones alone and is incomplete. The sample lists 1.6 million or so clones, around 95% occurring once. This receptor was identified in a man aged 30 to 39 in good health. The sequenced sample consisted of naive CD4+ T cells sorted from blood. Subset here: CD45RA+ positively selected.

CDR3 in amino acids: CASSPPPTGMTGELFF. The CDR3, as DNA: TGTGCCAGCAGTCCCCCTCCGACAGGGATGACCGGGGAGCTGTTTTTT. The chain combines TRBV27 with TRBJ2-2; 7 nucleotides align to TRBD1. V trimming: 5 bases; J trimming: 5 bases; junction bases outside the gene matches: 11. Germline V gene data show CDR1 as MNHEY and CDR2 as SMNVEV (reference sequence). The CDR3 length is 16 residues.